These 4 T cell receptor beta chains originate from one sample sequenced in a study of cytomegalovirus exposure and HLA in healthy donors. The protocol was immunoSEQ multiplex PCR, while the TCRdb copy is restricted to in-frame clones and leaves out a portion. The data contain 120,000 to 150,000 clones, 86% of them singletons. The sequenced sample was PBMCs. These receptors came from a man between 18 and 35 years old in good health and CMV-seronegative.

The V call is TRBV10-3, the J call TRBJ2-1, with 10 bases fitting TRBD1. CDR1 ENHRY and CDR2 SYGVKD come from the germline V gene. V trimming: 5 bases; J trimming: 9 bases; junction bases outside the gene matches: 13. The CDR3 has 16 amino acids. DNA of the CDR3: TGTGCCATCAGTTCCACCGGGACAGGGGTGGGAATTGAGCAGTTCTTC. It is translated as CAISSTGTGVGIEQFF.

CDR3 nucleotide sequence: TGTGCCAGCAGTACGGGCCTAGCGGGACCCGAGCAGTTCTTC. This gives the protein CASSTGLAGPEQFF. The chain carries TRBV6-5 and TRBJ2-1; 9 positions match TRBD2. V lost 5 bases, J lost 10 bases, and 9 bases stayed unmatched. Per germline, CDR1 MNHEY and CDR2 SVGAGI. The CDR3 spans 14 residues.

The chain is built from TRBV7-9 and TRBJ1-1; the D gene is possibly TRBD1 (5 bases). The CDR3 length is 15 residues. Trimming left V 4 bases short and J 3 bases short, with 15 bases between. Germline-derived CDR1 and CDR2 are SEHNR and FQNEAQ (reference sequence). CDR3 in DNA: TGTGCCAGCAGCTCCCATGTGGGGCGTGACACTGAAGCTTTCTTT. This sequence encodes CASSSHVGRDTEAFF.

The V gene is TRBV28, the J gene TRBJ1-1; a weak D match, TRBD1 (5 bases). Per germline, CDR1 MDHEN and CDR2 SYDVKM. The CDR3 loop spans 15 amino acids. V lost 3 bases and J 5 bases, leaving 16 bases between the germline ends. The CDR3 DNA reads TGTGCCAGCAGTTTGGGGCGCGGGGGAGGGACTGAAGCTTTCTTT. As protein: CASSLGRGGGTEAFF.